Listed here are 21 T cell receptor beta chains from one sample, sequenced in a study of response to subunit inactivated influenza vaccine (dated by TCRdb to 2016 to 2019). Libraries were constructed by RT-PCR. Sequencing used an Illumina HiSeq 2500. The public reads were reanalyzed by TCRdb: fastp trimming at Q25, MiXCR alignment, in-frame beta chains only. Each entry merges the rows of one CDR3 protein and shows their most common DNA and genes. Present in this sample are roughly 650,000 distinct CDR3 sequences, around 15% of which were seen just once. The ten largest clones represent less than 9% of the sample. The material was PBMCs from blood, obtained 14 to 15 days before vaccination. Receptors were obtained from a man in his forties or fifties who received an inactivated influenza vaccine. Donor details come from another sample of the same person, matched by shared clones.

This clonotype was seen at least ten times. V is TRBV7-9 and J is TRBJ2-1, with TRBD1 matching 9 bases. The germline V gene has CDR1 SEHNR and CDR2 FQNEAQ (reference sequence). V shed 6 bases and J 9 bases; nucleotides not matched to a gene: 9. CDR3 length: 14 residues. The CDR3 DNA follows: TGTGCCAGCAGACCAAATACAGGGGGCGGTGAGCAGTTCTTC. This sequence encodes CASRPNTGGGEQFF.

The chain joins TRBV20-1 to TRBJ2-1, with 8 bases fitting TRBD2. Germline V CDR1 and CDR2: DFQATT, SNEGSKA (reference sequence). V was pared by 2 bases and J by 5 bases, with 5 bases of the junction left unmatched. The CDR3 has 14 amino acids. In DNA, the CDR3 is TGCAGTGCTAGAAATGCGGGGGGCCACAATGAGCAGTTCTTC. It encodes CSARNAGGHNEQFF.

This clonotype was counted a few times. This sequence joins TRBV4-2 and TRBJ1-1; no clear D gene. V was trimmed by 0 bases and J by 7 bases, leaving 9 bases between them. Germline V CDR1 and CDR2: LGHNA, YNFKEQ. The CDR3 contains 13 residues. Written as DNA, the CDR3 is TGTGCCAGCAGCCAAGAGTCACACAATGAAGCTTTCTTT. It translates to CASSQESHNEAFF.

This clonotype has ten or more counts. The genes are TRBV5-1 and TRBJ1-1; D is perhaps TRBD1 (6 bases). The CDR3 has 15 residues. The V gene lost 4 bases and the J gene lost 0 bases, with 13 bases spanning the gap. The germline CDR1 and CDR2 sequences are SGHRS and YFSETQ. CDR3 protein: CASSTGQTMNTEAFF. CDR3 in DNA: TGCGCCAGCAGCACCGGACAGACAATGAACACTGAAGCTTTCTTT. Supplemented by reference TRBV5-1 and TRBJ1-1, the full variable domain reads KAGVTQTPRYLIKTRGQQVTLSCSPISGHRSVSWYQQTPGQGLQFLFEYFSETQRNKGNFPGRFSGRQFSNSRSEMNVSTLELGDSALYLCASSTGQTMNTEAFFGQGTRLTVV.

This clonotype occurred many times. The chain is built from TRBV28 and TRBJ2-1, with TRBD2 identical over 9 bases. Germline assignment: CDR1 MDHEN and CDR2 SYDVKM. J was trimmed by 4 bases and V by 4 bases; bases with no gene match: 17. The CDR3 extends over 19 amino acids. The CDR3 reads CASSSLAGLGERAYNEQFF. The CDR3 DNA reads as TGTGCCAGCAGTTCCCTAGCGGGACTCGGTGAAAGGGCTTACAATGAGCAGTTCTTC.

This clonotype appeared many times. This chain connects TRBV4-2 to TRBJ2-5, with D perhaps assigned TRBD1 or TRBD2 (5 bases each). Trimming removed 0 bases at V and 4 bases at J, with 12 bases between. Germline CDR1 and CDR2: LGHNA and YNFKEQ. CDR3 length: 15 amino acids. In nucleotides, the CDR3 is TGTGCCAGCAGCCAAGATCGGGACGGGCCAGAGACCCAGTACTTC. Translating gives CASSQDRDGPETQYF.

The chain joins TRBV2 to TRBJ1-1, with D perhaps matching TRBD1 (5 bases). Trimming took off 6 bases at V and 1 base at J, with 9 bases between the two ends. The CDR3 has 13 residues. In germline, CDR1 is SNHLY, CDR2 FYNNEI. The CDR3 reads CASSSRANTEAFF. The DNA of the CDR3 is TGTGCCAGCAGCTCCAGGGCGAACACTGAAGCTTTCTTT.

This clonotype occurred a few times. The gene calls are TRBV7-8 and TRBJ2-1; a possible D gene is TRBD2 (6 bases). CDR3 length equals 15 residues. Germline assignment: CDR1 SGHVS and CDR2 FQNEAQ. Trimming removed 3 bases from V and 0 bases from J, with 9 bases in between. The CDR3 DNA follows: TGTGCCAGCAGCTTTAGCGGACTCTCCTACAATGAGCAGTTCTTC. Its translation: CASSFSGLSYNEQFF.

The chain uses TRBV20-1 and TRBJ2-7, with TRBD2 identical over 7 bases. Germline loops: CDR1 DFQATT, CDR2 SNEGSKA (reference sequence). V lost 0 bases, J lost 4 bases, and 9 bases stayed unmatched. The CDR3 runs to 15 residues. The CDR3 protein is CSARDGEGRRYEQYF. The CDR3 DNA reads as TGCAGTGCTAGAGATGGGGAGGGAAGGCGGTACGAGCAGTACTTC.

This clonotype was seen at least ten times. The V and J genes are TRBV5-5 and TRBJ1-1; the D is unclear. CDR1 and CDR2 (germline): SGHKS, YYEKEE (reference sequence). V gave up 4 bases and J gave up 1 base, with 8 bases separating them. The CDR3 is 13 residues long. CDR3 residues: CASSPWGNTEAFF. CDR3 sequence (DNA): TGTGCCAGCAGCCCCTGGGGGAACACTGAAGCTTTCTTT. Based on the CDR3 plus reference TRBV5-5 and TRBJ1-1, the full variable domain is DAGVTQSPTHLIKTRGQQVTLRCSPISGHKSVSWYQQVLGQGPQFIFQYYEKEERGRGNFPDRFSARQFPNYSSELNVNALLLGDSALYLCASSPWGNTEAFFGQGTRLTVV.

This clonotype was observed a few times. The V gene is TRBV6-1, the J gene TRBJ2-2; 7 bases align to TRBD2. The CDR3 runs to 13 residues. V shed 5 bases and J 6 bases; nucleotides not matched to a gene: 3. From germline, CDR1 is MNHNS and CDR2 SASEGT. The CDR3 region is CASSRLAAGELFF. The DNA of the CDR3 is TGTGCCAGCAGTCGACTAGCTGCCGGGGAGCTGTTTTTT.

This clonotype was observed at least ten times. One end of the junction is discordant with germline, which a read error may explain. The chain recombines TRBV5-1 with TRBJ2-5; TRBD2 matches at 13 bases. The CDR3 consists of 14 residues. In germline, CDR1 is SGHRS, CDR2 YFSETQ. The CDR3 here is CASSPGLAGETQYF. The DNA of the CDR3 is TGTGCCAGCAGCCCGGGACTAGCGGGGGAGACCCAGTACTTC.

This clonotype appeared a few times. CDR3 amino acids: CASSGRAGGTGELFF. The CDR3 DNA reads TGTGCCAGCTCGGGCCGAGCGGGAGGCACCGGGGAGCTGTTTTTT. The rearrangement uses TRBV27 and TRBJ2-2, with 9 bases identical to TRBD2. Germline V gene data show CDR1 as MNHEY and CDR2 as SMNVEV (reference sequence). Trimming cost V 8 bases and J 4 bases; bases outside gene matches: 8. The CDR3 contains 15 residues.

This clonotype has more than one count but fewer than ten. This chain uses TRBV9 with TRBJ1-1; weak D call: TRBD1 (6 bases). Trimming cost V 4 bases and J 4 bases, with 17 bases left between them. The CDR3 spans 15 residues. The germline V gene has CDR1 SGDLS and CDR2 YYNGEE. CDR3: CASSSHAGGGTEAFF. CDR3 in DNA: TGTGCCAGCAGCTCTCATGCCGGGGGCGGCACTGAAGCTTTCTTT.

Many counts were recorded for this clonotype. The chain links TRBV6-2 or TRBV6-3 to TRBJ2-7, with D possibly being TRBD2 (6 bases). Trimming removed 3 bases from V and 0 bases from J, with 12 bases in between. This CDR3 is built from 15 residues. Germline CDR1 reads MNHEY; CDR2 reads SVGEGT. The CDR3 sequence: CASSYTSSASYEQYF. For the CDR3, the DNA is TGTGCCAGCAGTTATACATCTAGCGCCTCCTACGAGCAGTACTTC.

This clonotype came up many times. The V and J genes are TRBV4-1 and TRBJ1-2, with D possibly TRBD1 on 6 matching bases. The CDR3 has 17 amino acids. Germline V gives CDR1 MGHRA, CDR2 YSYEKL. V lost 3 bases to trimming and J lost 8 bases, with 25 bases between them. The DNA for the CDR3 is TGCGCCAGCAGCCAGCTACTCCAGGGGAGGGGTGGGGAAGGCTACACCTTC. Residues: CASSQLLQGRGGEGYTF.

This clonotype was counted many times. This chain joins TRBV7-9 and TRBJ2-1; 7 nucleotides match TRBD1. The germline CDR1 and CDR2 sequences are SEHNR and FQNEAQ (reference sequence). CDR3 length equals 13 residues. The junction had 4 bases not matched to a gene; V was cut back by 5 bases and J by 6 bases. The CDR3 is CASSRTGANEQFF. The CDR3 nucleotides are TGTGCCAGCAGCCGTACAGGGGCCAATGAGCAGTTCTTC.

This clonotype was picked up a small number of times. V and J are TRBV9 and TRBJ2-3; 7 nucleotides align to TRBD2. Unmatched junction bases numbered 9, after V lost 6 bases and J lost 2 bases. The germline CDR1 and CDR2 sequences are SGDLS and YYNGEE. CDR3 length equals 15 residues. Here the CDR3 DNA reads TGTGCCAGCACCCTAGCGGTTTCTCCCACAGATACGCAGTATTTT. This translates into CASTLAVSPTDTQYF.

This clonotype was seen only a few times. DNA for the CDR3: TGTGCCAGCAGAGGCGTGGGGGGATTGGACTATGGCTACACCTTC. Its protein product is CASRGVGGLDYGYTF. The V and J genes are TRBV28 and TRBJ1-2; a possible D gene is TRBD1 (5 bases). The CDR3 is 15 amino acids. Germline V gene lookup returns CDR1 MDHEN and CDR2 SYDVKM. Trimming left V 6 bases short and J 3 bases short, with 17 bases between.

This clonotype occurred a few times. The chain links TRBV28 to TRBJ1-2; D uncertain. The CDR3 is 12 amino acids. With 5 bases removed from V and 4 bases from J, the gap between germline ends came to 8 bases. CDR1 MDHEN and CDR2 SYDVKM come from the germline V gene. CDR3 in DNA: TGTGCCAGCAGTCGTGGGAGCTATGGCTACACCTTC. It specifies CASSRGSYGYTF.

The chain recombines TRBV20-1 with TRBJ1-6; D unclear. The length of the CDR3 is 12 residues. V was pared by 3 bases and J by 13 bases, with 13 bases between. CDR1 is DFQATT and CDR2 is SNEGSKA in the germline V gene (reference sequence). CDR3: CSARTLMTPLHF. Written as DNA, the CDR3 is TGCAGTGCTAGGACCTTAATGACTCCCCTCCACTTT.